Below, one TCR beta chain is given with its context. This clone appeared a single time. Its antigen is still unknown. Per-base quality was not reported, and no clone a single base away is much larger than it. This entry is derived from a study of blood T cell repertoires in COVID-19 (dated by TCRdb to about 2020). Regarding the complete study: Collaborator samples came from the United States, Italy and Spain and covered acute and convalescent phases of COVID-19. HLA class I and class II types, where available, came from metadata supplied by the sample provider rather than from assay-based typing. The samples were drawn from the first 160 participants of the ongoing ImmuneRACE study and from under 1,500 subjects provided by 6 global collaborators. Subjects who had been exposed to COVID-19, were actively infected with it, or had recovered from it provided the deeply sampled blood TCRbeta repertoires that made up the dataset. The repertoires were released in a freely available public database meant as a resource for research on the immune response to SARS-CoV-2. The material from the prospective study consisted of cDNA or gDNA derived from T cells, B-cell-depleted T cells, or PBMCs. Nearly every sample came with metadata listing a de-identified subject ID, COVID-19 status, age in years and sex. Results and caveats for the whole study, not just this receptor: The amount of clinical and demographic metadata varied by source and participant and was provided uncurated.

V was cut back by 1 base and J by 3 bases, leaving a gap of 21 bases between them. The CDR3 covers 18 residues, taking in both the cysteine and the phenylalanine. CDR3 DNA is the only sequence kept; it has 54 bases, read in frame from the first base. Looking up the germline V gene yields CDR1 LGHNA and CDR2 YSLEER. TCRbeta CDR3 regions were amplified from genomic DNA using the immunoSEQ Assay, a bias-controlled multiplex PCR. The study's own analysis went as follows. The number of nucleated cells in each sample was estimated by amplification of reference gene primers within the assay. To quantify the absolute abundance of each unique TCRbeta CDR3 rearrangement, sequence reads were collapsed and filtered. For each sample, productive Simpson clonality was calculated as the square root of Simpson's diversity index over productive rearrangements. In its TCRdb copy, this immuneACCESS table keeps in-frame sequences only and misses some clones. Where compared with another copy, unresolved V genes explain less than half of these, and the others have no known cause. That table furnishes V, J and clone size, whereas the DNA furnished D and trimming. The sample data list around 270,000 clones, and around nine tenths of these were observed just once. Roughly 3% of the sample lies in the top ten.

Participants in the prospective study were enrolled through a virtual design, were aged about 18 to 100 years, and lived in fewer than 30 United States geographic areas. To assign participants to cohorts, the prospective study relied on clinical history that participants themselves reported in a screening survey and a study questionnaire. A participant counted as exposed if, within 2 weeks of entering the study, that participant had been in contact with someone who had a PCR-confirmed or clinician-diagnosed COVID-19 case. In the prospective study, whole blood, serum and a nasopharyngeal or oropharyngeal swab were collected from each participant by mobile phlebotomists. Over an approximately 2-month period, participants in the prospective study had the option of providing additional blood draws and questionnaires. Blood samples from the prospective study were shipped frozen or at room temperature prior to DNA extraction.

The TCR originated in a woman aged 40 to 50 who had been exposed to COVID-19. Sequenced material: PBMCs or T cells enriched from blood (not recorded which). The rearrangement joined TRBV4-3 to TRBJ1-1, with TRBD1 as a weak D call on 6 bases. The CDR3 loop reads CASSQGHSNREGYTEAFF. In nucleotides, the sequence is TGCGCCAGCAGCCAAGGCCATTCAAACAGGGAGGGATACACTGAAGCTTTCTTT.